The T cell receptor beta chain described here comes from a study of EBV T-cell therapy then PD-1 blockade in nasopharyngeal carcinoma. The assay was immunoSEQ multiplex PCR, and TCRdb's table has in-frame clones only and misses some. The repertoire holds some 20,000 clones, with around 82% as singletons. Treatment of the sample: AdE1-LMPpoly-expanded autologous EBV-specific T-cell therapy followed by anti-PD-1 nivolumab. Of note for this clone: No antigen is known for it.

This sequence was found in a man aged 35-49 years with nasopharyngeal carcinoma. Sample: CD8+ T cells from blood, taken around day 58 from a patient whose treatment included autologous EBV-specific T cells and nivolumab.

The CDR3 region is CASSIISLAGGPELFF. For the CDR3, the DNA is TGTGCCAGTAGTATAATCTCTCTAGCGGGGGGCCCGGAGCTGTTTTTT. This chain connects TRBV19 to TRBJ2-2, with 11 bases matching TRBD2. The CDR3 is made up of 16 amino acids. Per the germline V gene, CDR1 is LNHDA and CDR2 is SQIVND (reference sequence). V gave up 2 bases and J gave up 10 bases; unmatched junction bases: 9.